These 14 T cell receptor delta chains originate from one sample sequenced in a study of gamma-delta T cells after stem cell transplantation. TCRdb redid clone calling on the RT-PCR reads using CATT. The sample contains about 1,500 delta-chain clones, roughly 23% of which appear only once. Sequencing used gamma-delta T cells. These TCRs come from a human donor. It is not recorded whose cells these are; they may come from a transplant donor.

In the case of this clone: This could be a read error, since a much larger clone is one nucleotide away. The V gene is TRDV2, the J gene TRDJ3; TRDD3 agrees at 10 bases. CDR3 length equals 24 residues. Germline V gene sequence: CDR1 GEAIGNYY, CDR2 EKD. The CDR3 reads CACDTTFPGGYAEVSSWYTRQMFF. The CDR3, as DNA: TGTGCCTGTGACACTACTTTTCCCGGGGGATACGCGGAGGTAAGCTCCTGGTACACCCGACAGATGTTTTTC.

This clone showed up just a few times. Other DNA sequences of this sample code for an identical CDR3. V is TRDV1 and J is TRDJ2; D is unclear. Trimming cost V 5 bases and J 0 bases, with 28 bases left between them. The CDR3 contains 21 residues. In germline, CDR1 is TSWWSYY, CDR2 QGS. This CDR3 is CALGSPPTLILIKALTAQLFF. The CDR3 DNA follows: TGTGCTCTTGGGTCCCCGCCAACCCTTATCCTGATCAAAGCTTTGACAGCACAACTCTTCTTT.

The chain carries TRDV2 and TRDJ3, with 10 bases fitting TRDD3. V lost 0 bases, J lost 2 bases, and 6 bases stayed unmatched. Germline CDR1 reads GEAIGNYY; CDR2 reads EKD. The CDR3 is 19 residues long. The CDR3, as DNA: TGTGCCTGTGACACCGCCGGGGGATACGCGGCCTGGGACACCCGACAGATGTTTTTC. It translates to CACDTAGGYAAWDTRQMFF.

Points on this clone: Possible read error: a much larger clone is one base away. The rearrangement links TRDV3 to TRDJ1; TRDD3 matches at 8 bases. Germline lookup yields CDR1 TVYSNPD and CDR2 GDNSRS (reference sequence). J gave up 9 bases and V 4 bases, and 19 bases lay outside the gene matches. The CDR3 spans 15 residues. The CDR3 here is CAWDYWGLTGRELIF. The CDR3 DNA sequence: TGTGCCTGGGACTACTGGGGGCTCACTGGGAGGGAACTCATCTTT.

There are a few counts of this clone. A read error is likely here: a far larger clone is one base away. V usage is TRDV2 and J usage is TRDJ1; 9 bases line up with TRDD3. The ends lost 3 bases at V and 1 base at J; junction bases unmatched: 17. Germline CDR1 GEAIGNYY, CDR2 EKD. The CDR3 sequence is 19 residues long. The CDR3 DNA reads TGTGCCTGTGACCTAGTTCCTACGGGGGATACCTCATGCACCGATAAACTCATCTTT. Residues: CACDLVPTGDTSCTDKLIF.

As to this clone: Since a much larger clone is just one base distant, this may be a read error. The chain carries TRDV2 and TRDJ1, with a possible D match to TRDD3 (6 bases). CDR3 size: 13 residues. Germline CDR1 and CDR2: GEAIGNYY and EKD. The CDR3 DNA reads TGTGCCCGTGAAAGGATACAGACCGATAAACTCATCTTT. Its protein is CARERIQTDKLIF.

Remarks on this clone: The TCRdb protein comes from a much larger clone and disagrees with this DNA's translation at residue 17, likely due to a read error; the protein given here is derived from the DNA. The CDR3 nucleotides are TGTGCTCTTGGGGGGGCCTTCCTACCGCCCCTGGGGGGCTGGGGGATAAGAGCTTTGACAGCACAACTCTTCTTT. Translated, it gives CALGGAFLPPLGGWGIRALTAQLFF. The chain has TRDV1 and TRDJ2; D possibly corresponds to TRDD3 (10 bases). CDR3 length equals 25 residues. V was shortened by 4 bases and J by 0 bases, with 39 bases between the two germline ends. CDR1 is TSWWSYY, CDR2 QGS, per germline.

This clone has a handful of counts. The chain uses TRDV2 and TRDJ1; weak D call: TRDD3 (5 bases). Germline values: CDR1 GEAIGNYY, CDR2 EKD. This CDR3 has 15 amino acids. The ends were cut back, 0 bases at V and 0 bases at J, with 10 bases in the middle. The CDR3 protein is CACDTVGHYTDKLIF. CDR3 in DNA: TGTGCCTGTGACACCGTGGGGCATTACACCGATAAACTCATCTTT.

This clone was found a few times. Other DNA sequences in the sample encode the same CDR3. V is TRDV2 and J is TRDJ1; D is uncertain. Germline lookup yields CDR1 GEAIGNYY and CDR2 EKD. This CDR3 contains 17 residues. V lost 2 bases and J lost 2, with 20 bases in between. The CDR3 DNA follows: TGTGCCTGTGACAGGATCGGCGCTACCTTAAAGACCGATAAACTCATCTTT. Translating gives CACDRIGATLKTDKLIF.

For this clone: With a much larger clone just one base away, this may be a read error. This chain links TRDV2 with TRDJ2; D remains ambiguous. The CDR3 length is 14 residues. Trimming cost V 0 bases and J 7 bases, with 11 bases left between them. From germline, CDR1 is GEAIGNYY and CDR2 EKD. The CDR3 loop is CACDTVRGQAQLFF. In nucleotides, the CDR3 is TGTGCCTGTGACACCGTTCGCGGACAAGCACAACTCTTCTTT.

The chain employs TRDV2 and TRDJ3, with a weak D call TRDD3 (6 bases). This CDR3 region has 25 residues. CDR1 is GEAIGNYY, CDR2 EKD, per germline. V was pared by 0 bases and J by 1 base, with 33 bases between. CDR3: CACDTVSGWGAPLRLSSWDTRQMFF. DNA of the CDR3: TGTGCCTGTGACACCGTGAGTGGATGGGGGGCCCCGCTTCGTTTATCGTCCTGGGACACCCGACAGATGTTTTTC.

This clone was counted only a few times. A much larger clone lies a single base off, so this may be a read error. Other DNA sequences in this sample translate to the same CDR3. The chain links TRDV2 to TRDJ1; TRDD3 agrees at 8 bases. The CDR3 sequence is 18 residues long. Germline CDR1 GEAIGNYY, CDR2 EKD. CDR3 nucleotide sequence: TGCGCCTGTGACACCATTCAAACTGGGGGTCCCCACACCGATAAACTCATCTTT. It yields the protein CACDTIQTGGPHTDKLIF.

The chain joins TRDV2 to TRDJ1, with TRDD3 matching 12 bases. Trimming removed 1 base from V and 1 base from J; junction bases left unmatched: 12. Germline CDR1 and CDR2: GEAIGNYY and EKD. The CDR3 length is 19 residues. The CDR3 here is CACDTLVELGDTGTDKLIF. In DNA form, the CDR3 reads TGTGCCTGTGACACTTTGGTAGAGCTGGGGGATACGGGCACCGATAAACTCATCTTT.

This clone came up a few times. The mismatch at residue 20 between this DNA's translation and the TCRdb protein of a much larger clone likely reflects a read error; the protein shown is translated from the DNA. The chain joins TRDV2 to TRDJ1; tentatively, D is TRDD1 (6 bases). Germline V gene data show CDR1 as GEAIGNYY and CDR2 as EKD. The CDR3 is 23 amino acids. CDR3 loop: CACDLVGGYGDLEIPLESDRLIF. CDR3 nucleotide sequence: TGTGCCTGTGACCTCGTAGGAGGATATGGGGACCTCGAAATACCCTTAGAATCCGATAGACTCATCTTT.